This TCR beta chain was found in a study of identical twins. TCRdb called the 5' RACE reads again in MiXCR, with one record for every CDR3 protein. This sample yields about 100,000 distinct CDR3 sequences, of which 5.9% are seen a single time; approximately 12% belongs to the top ten. The length of the CDR3 is 14 residues. Per germline, CDR1 GTSNPN and CDR2 SVGIG (reference sequence). V lost 8 bases, J lost 2 bases, and 18 bases lay in between. Concerning this clonotype: The final CDR3 position lacks the conserved phenylalanine or tryptophan, pointing to a likely read error.

The sequence was collected from a woman in her forties or fifties in good health. This chain connects TRBV30 to TRBJ2-5; the D gene is possibly TRBD2 (6 bases). The sequenced sample was memory T cells sorted from blood. The CDR3 loop reads CALHKPGEQETQYY. Written as DNA, the CDR3 is TGTGCCCTCCACAAGCCGGGGGAGCAAGAGACCCAGTACTAC.